This TCR beta chain was retrieved from a study of cytomegalovirus exposure and HLA in healthy donors. This CDR3 has 13 amino acids. With 6 bases removed from V and 1 base from J, the gap between germline ends came to 9 bases. From germline, CDR1 is KGHSH and CDR2 LQKENI. Study results and limitations: Most TCRs appeared rarely, but some public TCRs recurred in many donors. The study labeled fewer than 200 TCR beta chains cytomegalovirus-associated.

The donors formed part of the roughly 110-subject validation cohort, distinct from the roughly 600-subject first cohort. On this clone itself: Its target is unknown.

Using immunoSEQ multiplex PCR, the repertoire was profiled, and TCRdb retains in-frame clones only, with some absent. Of 150,000 to 180,000 clones in the sample, about 88% were seen once. The TCR originated in a man aged 18-30 years in good health and CMV-seropositive. The genes are TRBV18 and TRBJ1-2; D perhaps matches TRBD1 (5 bases). Sequenced material: PBMCs. CDR3: CASSPGLNYGYTF. CDR3 in DNA: TGTGCCAGCTCTCCGGGACTTAACTATGGCTACACCTTC.